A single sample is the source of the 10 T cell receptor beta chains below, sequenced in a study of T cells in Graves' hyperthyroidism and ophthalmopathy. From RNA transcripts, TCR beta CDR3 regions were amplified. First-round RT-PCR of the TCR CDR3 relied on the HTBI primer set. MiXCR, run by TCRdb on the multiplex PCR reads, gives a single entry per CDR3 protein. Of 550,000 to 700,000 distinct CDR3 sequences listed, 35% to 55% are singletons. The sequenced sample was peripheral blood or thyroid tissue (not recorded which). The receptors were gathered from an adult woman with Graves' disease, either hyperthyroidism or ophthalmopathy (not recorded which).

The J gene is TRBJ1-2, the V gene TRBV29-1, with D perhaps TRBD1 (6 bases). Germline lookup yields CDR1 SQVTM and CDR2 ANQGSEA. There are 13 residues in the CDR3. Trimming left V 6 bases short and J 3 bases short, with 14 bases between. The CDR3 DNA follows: TGCAGCGTCGTTAGCCCAGGGGACTATGGCTACACCTTC. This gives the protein CSVVSPGDYGYTF.

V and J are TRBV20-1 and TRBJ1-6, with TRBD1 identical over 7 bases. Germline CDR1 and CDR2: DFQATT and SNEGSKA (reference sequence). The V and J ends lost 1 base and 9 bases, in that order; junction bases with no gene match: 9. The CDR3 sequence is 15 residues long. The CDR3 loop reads CSARGSHWDSSPLHF. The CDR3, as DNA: TGCAGTGCTAGAGGGTCCCACTGGGACAGTTCACCCCTCCACTTT.

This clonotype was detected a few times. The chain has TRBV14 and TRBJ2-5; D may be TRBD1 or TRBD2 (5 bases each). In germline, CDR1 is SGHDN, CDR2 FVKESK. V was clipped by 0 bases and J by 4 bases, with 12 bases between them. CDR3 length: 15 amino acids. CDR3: CASSQDWGPRETQYF. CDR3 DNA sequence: TGTGCCAGCAGCCAAGACTGGGGACCCCGAGAGACCCAGTACTTC.

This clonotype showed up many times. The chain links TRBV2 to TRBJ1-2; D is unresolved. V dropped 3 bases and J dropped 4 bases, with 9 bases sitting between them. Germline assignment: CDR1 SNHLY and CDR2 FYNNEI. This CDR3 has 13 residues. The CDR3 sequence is CASSESSSYGYTF. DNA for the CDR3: TGTGCCAGCAGTGAGAGCAGCAGCTATGGCTACACCTTC.

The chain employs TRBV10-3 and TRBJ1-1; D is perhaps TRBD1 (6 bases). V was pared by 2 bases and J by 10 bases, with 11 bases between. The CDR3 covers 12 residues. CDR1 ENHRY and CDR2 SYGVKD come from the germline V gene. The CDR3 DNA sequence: TGTGCCATCAGTGAGAGGGGGGTCGGAGCTTTCTTT. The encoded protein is CAISERGVGAFF.

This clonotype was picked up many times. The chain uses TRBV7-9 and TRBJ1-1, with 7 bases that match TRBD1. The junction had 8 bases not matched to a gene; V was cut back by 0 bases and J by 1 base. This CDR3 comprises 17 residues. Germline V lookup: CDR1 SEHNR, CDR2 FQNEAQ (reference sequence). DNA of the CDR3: TGTGCCAGCAGCTTAGCGCGAGGGGGCTGGGGGAACACTGAAGCTTTCTTT. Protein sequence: CASSLARGGWGNTEAFF.

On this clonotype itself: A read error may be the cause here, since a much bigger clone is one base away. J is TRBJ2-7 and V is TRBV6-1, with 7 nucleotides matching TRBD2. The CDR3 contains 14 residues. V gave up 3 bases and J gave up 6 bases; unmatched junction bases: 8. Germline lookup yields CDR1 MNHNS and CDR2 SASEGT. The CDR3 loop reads CASSEWEGPLEQYF. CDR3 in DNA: TGTGCCAGCAGTGAGTGGGAGGGCCCCCTCGAGCAGTACTTC.

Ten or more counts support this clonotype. The DNA for the CDR3 is TGTGCCAGCAGTTACTCGGGGTGGGATTCACCCCTCCACTTT. It is translated as CASSYSGWDSPLHF. This chain links TRBV6-5 with TRBJ1-6, with D unclear. The CDR3 has 14 residues. CDR1 is MNHEY, CDR2 SVGAGI, per germline. Trimming took 0 bases from V and 8 from J, leaving 8 bases between them.

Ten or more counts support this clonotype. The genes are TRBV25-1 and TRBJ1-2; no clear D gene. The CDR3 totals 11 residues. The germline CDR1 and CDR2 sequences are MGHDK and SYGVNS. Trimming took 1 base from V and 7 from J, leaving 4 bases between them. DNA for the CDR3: TGTGCCAGCAGTGAATCGTCTGGCTACACCTTC. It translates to CASSESSGYTF.

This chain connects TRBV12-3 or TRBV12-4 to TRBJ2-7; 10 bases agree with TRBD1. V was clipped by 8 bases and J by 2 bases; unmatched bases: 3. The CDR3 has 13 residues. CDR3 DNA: TGTGCCAGCCGCGGGACAGGGGCCTACGAGCAGTACTTC. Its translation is CASRGTGAYEQYF.